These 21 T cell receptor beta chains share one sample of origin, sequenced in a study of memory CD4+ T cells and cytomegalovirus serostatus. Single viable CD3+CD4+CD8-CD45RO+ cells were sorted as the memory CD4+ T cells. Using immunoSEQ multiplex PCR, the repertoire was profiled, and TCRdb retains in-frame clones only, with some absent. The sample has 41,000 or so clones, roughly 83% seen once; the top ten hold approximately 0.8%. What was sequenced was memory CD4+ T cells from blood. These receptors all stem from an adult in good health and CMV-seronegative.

The CDR3 bases are TGTGCCACCAGCAGAGGCGGGGAGAACACTGAAGCTTTCTTT. It translates to CATSRGGENTEAFF. This rearrangement joins TRBV15 to TRBJ1-1; D gene ambiguous. This CDR3 spans 14 amino acids. Germline V gives CDR1 LNHNV, CDR2 YYDKDF (reference sequence). Trimming shortened V by 1 base and J by 1 base, and 7 bases separated the two germline ends. The variable domain in full, completed from reference TRBV15 and TRBJ1-1, reads DAMVIQNPRYQVTQFGKPVTLSCSQTLNHNVMYWYQQKSSQAPKLLFHYYDKDFNNEADTPDNFQSRRPNTSFCFLDIRSPGLGDTAMYLCATSRGGENTEAFFGQGTRLTVV.

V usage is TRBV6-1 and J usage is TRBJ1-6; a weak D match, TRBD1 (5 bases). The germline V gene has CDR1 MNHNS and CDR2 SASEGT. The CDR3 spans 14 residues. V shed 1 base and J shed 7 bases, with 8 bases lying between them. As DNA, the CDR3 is TGTGCCAGCAGTGAAGGGGGGAGGAATTCACCCCTCCACTTT. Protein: CASSEGGRNSPLHF.

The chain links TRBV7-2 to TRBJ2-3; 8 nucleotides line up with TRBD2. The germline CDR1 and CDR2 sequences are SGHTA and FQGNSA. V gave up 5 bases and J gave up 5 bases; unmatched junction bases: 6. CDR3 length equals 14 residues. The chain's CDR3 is CASSPGLEVDTQYF. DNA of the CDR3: TGTGCCAGCAGCCCGGGACTAGAAGTAGATACGCAGTATTTT.

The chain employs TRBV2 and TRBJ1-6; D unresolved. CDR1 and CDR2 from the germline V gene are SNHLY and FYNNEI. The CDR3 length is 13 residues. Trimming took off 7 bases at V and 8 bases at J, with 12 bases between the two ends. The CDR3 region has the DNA TGTGCCAGCACTCAGGTGCCCGATTCACCCCTCCACTTT. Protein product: CASTQVPDSPLHF.

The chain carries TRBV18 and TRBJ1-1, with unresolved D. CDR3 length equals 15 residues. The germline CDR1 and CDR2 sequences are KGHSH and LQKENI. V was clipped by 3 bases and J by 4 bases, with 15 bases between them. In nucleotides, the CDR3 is TGTGCCAGCTCACCGTCAAAGGGCGCGGCCACTGAAGCTTTCTTT. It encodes CASSPSKGAATEAFF.

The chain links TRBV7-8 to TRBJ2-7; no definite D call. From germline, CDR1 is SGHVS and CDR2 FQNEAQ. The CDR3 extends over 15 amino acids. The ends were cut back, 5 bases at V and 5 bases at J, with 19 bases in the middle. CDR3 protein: CASSDMTSVHHEQYF. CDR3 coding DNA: TGTGCCAGCAGCGACATGACTTCAGTTCACCACGAGCAGTACTTC.

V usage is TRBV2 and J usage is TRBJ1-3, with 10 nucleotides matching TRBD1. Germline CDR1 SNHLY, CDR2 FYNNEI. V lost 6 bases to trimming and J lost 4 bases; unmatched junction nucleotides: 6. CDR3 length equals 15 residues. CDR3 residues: CASRAGQGVGNTIYF. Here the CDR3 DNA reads TGTGCCAGCAGGGCAGGACAGGGGGTCGGAAACACCATATATTTT.

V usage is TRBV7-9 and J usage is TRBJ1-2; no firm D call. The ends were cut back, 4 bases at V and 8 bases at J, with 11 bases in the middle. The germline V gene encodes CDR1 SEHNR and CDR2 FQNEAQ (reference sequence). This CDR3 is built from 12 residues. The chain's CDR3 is CASSSRIGGYTF. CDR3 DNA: TGTGCCAGCAGCTCCCGAATCGGCGGCTACACCTTC. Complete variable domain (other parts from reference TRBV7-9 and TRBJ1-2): DTGVSQNPRHKITKRGQNVTFRCDPISEHNRLYWYRQTLGQGPEFLTYFQNEAQLEKSRLLSDRFSAERPKGSFSTLEIQRTEQGDSAMYLCASSSRIGGYTFGSGTRLTVV.

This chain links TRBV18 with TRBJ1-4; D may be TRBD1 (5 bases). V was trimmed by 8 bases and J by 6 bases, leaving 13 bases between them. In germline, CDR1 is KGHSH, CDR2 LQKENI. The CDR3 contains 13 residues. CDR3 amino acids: CASPRDAYEKLFF. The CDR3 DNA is TGTGCCAGCCCCCGGGACGCCTATGAAAAACTGTTTTTT. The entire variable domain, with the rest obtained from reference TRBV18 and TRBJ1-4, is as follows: NAGVMQNPRHLVRRRGQEARLRCSPMKGHSHVYWYRQLPEEGLKFMVYLQKENIIDESGMPKERFSAEFPKEGPSILRIQQVVRGDSAAYFCASPRDAYEKLFFGSGTQLSVL.

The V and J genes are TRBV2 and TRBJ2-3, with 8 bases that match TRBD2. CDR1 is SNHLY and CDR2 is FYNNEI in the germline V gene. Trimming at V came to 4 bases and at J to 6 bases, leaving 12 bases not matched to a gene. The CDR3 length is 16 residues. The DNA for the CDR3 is TGTGCCAGCAGTGGGGGTGGAGCGGGAGTATCGGATACGCAGTATTTT. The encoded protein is CASSGGGAGVSDTQYF. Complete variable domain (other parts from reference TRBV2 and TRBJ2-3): EPEVTQTPSHQVTQMGQEVILRCVPISNHLYFYWYRQILGQKVEFLVSFYNNEISEKSEIFDDQFSVERPDGSNFTLKIRSTKLEDSAMYFCASSGGGAGVSDTQYFGPGTRLTVL.

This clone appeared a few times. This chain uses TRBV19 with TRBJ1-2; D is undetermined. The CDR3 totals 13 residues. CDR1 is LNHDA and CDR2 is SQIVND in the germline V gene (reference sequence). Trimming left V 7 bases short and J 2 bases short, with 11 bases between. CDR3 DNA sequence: TGTGCCAGTAACTATGCCGGGAACTATGGCTACACCTTC. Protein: CASNYAGNYGYTF.

As DNA, the CDR3 is TGCGCCAGCAGCTCCAACTCACAGGGTGGTAGTTCACCCCTCCACTTT. As protein: CASSSNSQGGSSPLHF. This chain connects TRBV5-1 to TRBJ1-6, with a possible D match to TRBD1 (6 bases). Germline lookup yields CDR1 SGHRS and CDR2 YFSETQ. The CDR3 runs to 16 residues. Trimming cost V 3 bases and J 9 bases, with 19 bases left between them.

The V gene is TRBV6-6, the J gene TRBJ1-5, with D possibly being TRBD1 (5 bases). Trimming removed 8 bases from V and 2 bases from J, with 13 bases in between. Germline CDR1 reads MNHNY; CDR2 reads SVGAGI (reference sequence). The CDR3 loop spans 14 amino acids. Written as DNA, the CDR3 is TGTGCCAGCGGGAAACAGGAGGGCAATCAGCCCCAGCATTTT. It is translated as CASGKQEGNQPQHF.

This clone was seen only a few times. This chain's CDR3 is CASSRSDRGNTEAFF. CDR3 sequence (DNA): TGTGCCAGCAGCCGATCGGACAGGGGGAACACTGAAGCTTTCTTT. The chain employs TRBV7-3 and TRBJ1-1, with TRBD1 matching 9 bases. J gave up 1 base and V 5 bases, and 5 bases lay outside the gene matches. The CDR3 is 15 amino acids. Germline assignment: CDR1 SGHTA and CDR2 FQGTGA.

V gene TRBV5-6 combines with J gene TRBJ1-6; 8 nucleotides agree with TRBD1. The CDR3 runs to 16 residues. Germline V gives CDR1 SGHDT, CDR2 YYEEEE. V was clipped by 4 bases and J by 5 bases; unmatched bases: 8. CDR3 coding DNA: TGTGCCAGCAGCCCGCCGGGACAGGTGGATAATTCACCCCTCCACTTT. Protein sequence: CASSPPGQVDNSPLHF. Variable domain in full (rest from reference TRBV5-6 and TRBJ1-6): DAGVTQSPTHLIKTRGQQVTLRCSPKSGHDTVSWYQQALGQGPQFIFQYYEEEERQRGNFPDRFSGHQFPNYSSELNVNALLLGDSALYLCASSPPGQVDNSPLHFGNGTRLTVT.

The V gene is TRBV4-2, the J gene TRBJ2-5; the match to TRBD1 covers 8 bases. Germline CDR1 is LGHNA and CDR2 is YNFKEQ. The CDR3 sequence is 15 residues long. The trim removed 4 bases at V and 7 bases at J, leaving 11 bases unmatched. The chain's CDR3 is CASSPSTGERWTQYF. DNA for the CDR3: TGTGCCAGCAGCCCCTCGACAGGGGAAAGGTGGACCCAGTACTTC.

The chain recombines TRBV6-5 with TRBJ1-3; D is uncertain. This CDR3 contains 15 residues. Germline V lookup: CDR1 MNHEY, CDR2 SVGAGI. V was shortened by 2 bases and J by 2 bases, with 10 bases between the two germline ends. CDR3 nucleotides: TGTGCCAGCAGTTACACGAGAAACCCTGGAAACACCATATATTTT. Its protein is CASSYTRNPGNTIYF.

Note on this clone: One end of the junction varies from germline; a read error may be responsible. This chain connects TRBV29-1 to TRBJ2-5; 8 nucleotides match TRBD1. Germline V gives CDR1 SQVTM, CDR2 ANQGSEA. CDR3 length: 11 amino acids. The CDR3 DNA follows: TGCAGCGCCGGACAGGGAGATTTCGGCGACTTC. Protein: CSAGQGDFGDF.

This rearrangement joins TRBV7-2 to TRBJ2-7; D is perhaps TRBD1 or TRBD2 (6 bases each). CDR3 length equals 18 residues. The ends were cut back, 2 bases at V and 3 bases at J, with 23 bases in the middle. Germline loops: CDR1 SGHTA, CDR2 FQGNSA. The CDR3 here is CASSLRGVGGARNYEQYF. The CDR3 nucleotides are TGTGCCAGCAGCTTAAGAGGTGTGGGGGGCGCAAGGAACTACGAGCAGTACTTC.

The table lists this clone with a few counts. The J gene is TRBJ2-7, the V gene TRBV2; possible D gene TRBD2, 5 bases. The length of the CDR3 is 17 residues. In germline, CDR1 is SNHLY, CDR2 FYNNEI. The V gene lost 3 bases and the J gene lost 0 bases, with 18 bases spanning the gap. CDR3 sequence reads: CASSDISLRESSYEQYF. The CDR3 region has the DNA TGTGCCAGCAGTGATATTTCTTTAAGGGAGAGCTCCTACGAGCAGTACTTC. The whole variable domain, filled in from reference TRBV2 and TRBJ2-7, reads EPEVTQTPSHQVTQMGQEVILRCVPISNHLYFYWYRQILGQKVEFLVSFYNNEISEKSEIFDDQFSVERPDGSNFTLKIRSTKLEDSAMYFCASSDISLRESSYEQYFGPGTRLTVT.

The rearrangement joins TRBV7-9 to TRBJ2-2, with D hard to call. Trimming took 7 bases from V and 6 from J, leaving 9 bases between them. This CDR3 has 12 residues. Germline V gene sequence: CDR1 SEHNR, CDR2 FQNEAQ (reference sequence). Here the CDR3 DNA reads TGTGCCAGCAACAGACCCCCCGGGGAGCTGTTTTTT. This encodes CASNRPPGELFF.